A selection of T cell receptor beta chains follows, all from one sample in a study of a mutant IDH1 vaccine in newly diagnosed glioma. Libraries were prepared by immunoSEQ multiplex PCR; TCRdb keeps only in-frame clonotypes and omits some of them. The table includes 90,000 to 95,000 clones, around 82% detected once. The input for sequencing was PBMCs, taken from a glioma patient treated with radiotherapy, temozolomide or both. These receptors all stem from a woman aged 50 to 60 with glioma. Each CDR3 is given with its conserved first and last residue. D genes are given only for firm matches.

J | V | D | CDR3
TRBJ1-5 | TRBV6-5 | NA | CASSFLGVAQPQHF
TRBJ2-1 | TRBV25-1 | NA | CASRASRNEQFF
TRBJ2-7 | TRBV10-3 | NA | CAISESRGGYEQYF
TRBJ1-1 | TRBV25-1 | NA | CASSESTRVRAEAFF
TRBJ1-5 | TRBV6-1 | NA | CASSEQPNQPQHF
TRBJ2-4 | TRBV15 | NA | CATSNVRNIQYF
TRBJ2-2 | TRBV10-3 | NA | CAISDRGGGELFF
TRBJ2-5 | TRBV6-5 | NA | CASRSYEETQYF
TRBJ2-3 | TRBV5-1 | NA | CASSSTPTNTDTQYF
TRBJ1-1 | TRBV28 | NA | CASIRPWGSPEAFF